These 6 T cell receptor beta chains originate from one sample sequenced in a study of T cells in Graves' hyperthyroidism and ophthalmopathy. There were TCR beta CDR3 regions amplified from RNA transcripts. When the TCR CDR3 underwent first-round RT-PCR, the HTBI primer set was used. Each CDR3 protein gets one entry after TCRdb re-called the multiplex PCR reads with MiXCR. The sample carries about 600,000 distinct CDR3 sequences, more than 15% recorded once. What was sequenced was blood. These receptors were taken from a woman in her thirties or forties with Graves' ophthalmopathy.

In nucleotides, the CDR3 is TGCAGTGCTCGATCAGGTGGATCTGGAAACACCATATATTTT. Residues: CSARSGGSGNTIYF. The genes are TRBV20-1 and TRBJ1-3; unclear D gene. The germline V gene encodes CDR1 DFQATT and CDR2 SNEGSKA (reference sequence). Trimming removed 5 bases at V and 1 base at J, with 12 bases between. This CDR3 has 14 amino acids.

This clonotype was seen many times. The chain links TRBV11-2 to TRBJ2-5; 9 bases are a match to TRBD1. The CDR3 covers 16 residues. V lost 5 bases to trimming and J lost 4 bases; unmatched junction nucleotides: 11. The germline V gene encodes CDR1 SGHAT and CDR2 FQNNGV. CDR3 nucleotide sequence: TGTGCCAGCAGCCTAATGGGGACAGGGAATGGAGAGACCCAGTACTTC. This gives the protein CASSLMGTGNGETQYF.

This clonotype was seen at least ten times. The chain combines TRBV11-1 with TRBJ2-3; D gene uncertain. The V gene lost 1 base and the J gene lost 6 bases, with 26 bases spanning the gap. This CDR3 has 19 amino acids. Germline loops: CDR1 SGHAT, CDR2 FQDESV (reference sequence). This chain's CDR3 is CASSLEITGYQVPRDTQYF. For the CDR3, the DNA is TGTGCCAGCAGCTTAGAAATTACCGGCTACCAAGTCCCCCGGGATACGCAGTATTTT. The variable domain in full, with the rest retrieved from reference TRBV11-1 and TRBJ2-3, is EAEVAQSPRYKITEKSQAVAFWCDPISGHATLYWYRQILGQGPELLVQFQDESVVDDSQLPKDRFSAERLKGVDSTLKIQPAELGDSAMYLCASSLEITGYQVPRDTQYFGPGTRLTVL.

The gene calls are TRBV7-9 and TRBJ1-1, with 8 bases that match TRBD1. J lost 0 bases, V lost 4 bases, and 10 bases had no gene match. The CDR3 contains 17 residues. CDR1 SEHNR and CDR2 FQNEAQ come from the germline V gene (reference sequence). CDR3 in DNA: TGTGCCAGCAGCTCCGTCCCCGGGACAGGCGTGAACACTGAAGCTTTCTTT. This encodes CASSSVPGTGVNTEAFF.

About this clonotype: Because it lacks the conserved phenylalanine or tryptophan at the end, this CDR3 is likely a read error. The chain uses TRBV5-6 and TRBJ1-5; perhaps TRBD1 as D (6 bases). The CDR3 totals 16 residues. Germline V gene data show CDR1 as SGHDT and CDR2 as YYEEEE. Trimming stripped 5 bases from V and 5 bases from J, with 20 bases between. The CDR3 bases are TGTGCCAGCAGTGACTGGGCGGGACACCCTTATCAGCCCCAGCATTCT. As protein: CASSDWAGHPYQPQHS.

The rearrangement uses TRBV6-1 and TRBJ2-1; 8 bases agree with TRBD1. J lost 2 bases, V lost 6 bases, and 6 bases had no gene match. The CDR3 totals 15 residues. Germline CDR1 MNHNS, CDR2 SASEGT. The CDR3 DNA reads TGTGCCAGCAGATCCGGGACAGGTCCCTACAATGAGCAGTTCTTC. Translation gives CASRSGTGPYNEQFF.